This T cell receptor (beta chain) comes out of a study of cytomegalovirus exposure and HLA in healthy donors. The PCR used 60 Vbeta and 13 Jbeta primers. Methods used by the authors: Approximately 80 million unique TCR beta chains, about 11 million of them shared, were counted by a later analysis. Sequencing used immunoSEQ multiplex PCR; TCRdb keeps in-frame clones, though not all of them. Clone size and V and J calls were adopted from that table, with D and trimming inferred from the DNA. The sample contains under 150,000 clones, about 79% of which appear only once. Regarding this clone: Its antigen is as yet unknown.

This CDR3 has 17 residues. The junction had 10 bases not matched to a gene; V was cut back by 0 bases and J by 8 bases. CDR1 and CDR2 (germline): LNHNV, YYDKDF (reference sequence). General study results and limits: Across donors, presence/absence analyses took sequencing depth to be roughly uniform.

This rearrangement joins TRBV15 to TRBJ2-1; TRBD2 matches at 10 bases. This receptor was taken from a male donor in good health and CMV-seronegative. Sequencing used PBMCs. The CDR3 sequence is CATSRDGASGGWDEQFF. The DNA for the CDR3 is TGTGCCACCAGCAGAGATGGAGCTAGCGGGGGCTGGGATGAGCAGTTCTTC.